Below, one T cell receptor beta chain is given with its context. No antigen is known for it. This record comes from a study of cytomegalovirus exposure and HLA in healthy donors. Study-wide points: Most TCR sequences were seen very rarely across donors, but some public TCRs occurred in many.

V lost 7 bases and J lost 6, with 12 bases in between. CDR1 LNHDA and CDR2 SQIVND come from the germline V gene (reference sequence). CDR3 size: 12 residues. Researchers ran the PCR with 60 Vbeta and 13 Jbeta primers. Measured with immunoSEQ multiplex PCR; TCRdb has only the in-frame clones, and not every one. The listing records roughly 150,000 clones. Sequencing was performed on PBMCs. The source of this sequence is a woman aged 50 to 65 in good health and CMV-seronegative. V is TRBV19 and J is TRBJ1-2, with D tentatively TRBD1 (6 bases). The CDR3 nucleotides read TGTGCCAGTACCCTGACAGGCCATGGCTACACCTTC. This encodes CASTLTGHGYTF. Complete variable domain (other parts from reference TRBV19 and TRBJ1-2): DGGITQSPKYLFRKEGQNVTLSCEQNLNHDAMYWYRQDPGQGLRLIYYSQIVNDFQKGDIAEGYSVSREKKESFPLTVTSAQKNPTAFYLCASTLTGHGYTFGSGTRLTVV.